What follows is one T cell receptor beta chain and its context. The assay was immunoSEQ multiplex PCR, and TCRdb's table has in-frame clones only and misses some. This sample yields more than 100,000 clones, of which about nine tenths are seen a single time; around 3.4% belongs to the top ten. This specimen comes from a study of control samples from healthy donors and cancer patients. The germline V gene encodes CDR1 SGDLS and CDR2 YYNGEE. V was cut by 0 bases and J by 4 bases, with 8 bases left in between. The CDR3 extends over 15 amino acids. The J gene is TRBJ2-6, the V gene TRBV9; D is possibly TRBD2 (5 bases). Source material: blood. This TCR was sampled from a man aged 35-49 years in good health. CDR3 sequence (DNA): TGTGCCAGCAGCGTAGGGAGGAGCGGGGCCAACGTCCTGACTTTC. Translated: CASSVGRSGANVLTF.